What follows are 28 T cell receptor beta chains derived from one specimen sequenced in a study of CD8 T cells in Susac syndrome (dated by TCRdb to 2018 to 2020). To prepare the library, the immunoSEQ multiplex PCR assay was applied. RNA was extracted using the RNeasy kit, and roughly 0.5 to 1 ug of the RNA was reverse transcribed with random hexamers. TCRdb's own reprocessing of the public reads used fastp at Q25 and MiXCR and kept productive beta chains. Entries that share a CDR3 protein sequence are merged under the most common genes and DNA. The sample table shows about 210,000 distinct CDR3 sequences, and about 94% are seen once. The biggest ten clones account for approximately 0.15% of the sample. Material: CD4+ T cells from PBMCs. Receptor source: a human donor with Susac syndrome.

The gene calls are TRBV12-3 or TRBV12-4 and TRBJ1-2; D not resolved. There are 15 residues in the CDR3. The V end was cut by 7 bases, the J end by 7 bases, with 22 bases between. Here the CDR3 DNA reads TGTGCCAGCACTCACGGCCAGGTCGGTCAAGGTGGCTACACCTTC. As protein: CASTHGQVGQGGYTF.

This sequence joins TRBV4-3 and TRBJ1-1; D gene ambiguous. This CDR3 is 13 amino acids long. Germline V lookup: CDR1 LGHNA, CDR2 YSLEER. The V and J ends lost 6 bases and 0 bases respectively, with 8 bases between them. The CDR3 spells CASSQAMNTEAFF. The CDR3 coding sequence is TGCGCCAGCAGTCAGGCCATGAACACTGAAGCTTTCTTT.

This CDR3 reads CASGQGDNYGYTF. CDR3 bases: TGCGCCAGTGGCCAGGGGGATAACTATGGCTACACCTTC. The chain uses TRBV5-1 and TRBJ1-2, with TRBD1 matching 7 bases. The CDR3 consists of 13 residues. Germline V gene sequence: CDR1 SGHRS, CDR2 YFSETQ. V gave up 8 bases and J gave up 1 base; unmatched junction bases: 5.

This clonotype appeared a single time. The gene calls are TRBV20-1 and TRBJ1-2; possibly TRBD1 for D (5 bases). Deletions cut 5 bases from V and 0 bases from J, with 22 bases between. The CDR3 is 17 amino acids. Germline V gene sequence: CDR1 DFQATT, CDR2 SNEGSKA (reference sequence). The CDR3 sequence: CSARPPGPPFSNYGYTF. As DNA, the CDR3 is TGCAGTGCTCGTCCTCCGGGACCTCCCTTCTCTAACTATGGCTACACCTTC.

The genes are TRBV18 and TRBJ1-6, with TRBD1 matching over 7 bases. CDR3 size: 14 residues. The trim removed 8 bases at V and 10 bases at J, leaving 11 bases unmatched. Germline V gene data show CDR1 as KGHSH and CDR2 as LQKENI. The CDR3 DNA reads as TGTGCCAGCAATACAGGGGTTGAGGGATCACCCCTCCACTTT. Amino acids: CASNTGVEGSPLHF.

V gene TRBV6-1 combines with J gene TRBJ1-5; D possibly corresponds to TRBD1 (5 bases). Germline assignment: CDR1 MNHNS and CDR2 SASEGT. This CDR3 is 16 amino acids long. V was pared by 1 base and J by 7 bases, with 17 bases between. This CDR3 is CASSEGSLVQVQPQHF. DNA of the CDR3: TGTGCCAGCAGTGAAGGTTCTCTTGTACAGGTCCAGCCCCAGCATTTT.

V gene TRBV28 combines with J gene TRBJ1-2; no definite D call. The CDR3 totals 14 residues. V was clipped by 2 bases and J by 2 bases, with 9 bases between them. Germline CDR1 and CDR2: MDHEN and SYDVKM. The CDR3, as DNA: TGTGCCAGCAGTTTAAACGAGCTGAACTATGGCTACACCTTC. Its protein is CASSLNELNYGYTF.

The CDR3 loop reads CASSEEGQHNQPQHF. The CDR3 DNA reads as TGTGCCAGCAGTGAAGAGGGACAACACAATCAGCCCCAGCATTTT. V is TRBV2 and J is TRBJ1-5, with D possibly matching TRBD1 (6 bases). Trimming pared 1 base from V and 3 bases from J, leaving 10 bases between. This CDR3 region has 15 residues. The germline V gene encodes CDR1 SNHLY and CDR2 FYNNEI.

CDR3 nucleotides: TGCAGTGCAAGGGGACTTGGAGAGGGTGAGCAGTTCTTC. This encodes CSARGLGEGEQFF. The chain combines TRBV20-1 with TRBJ2-1; D is possibly TRBD2 (6 bases). This CDR3 is built from 13 residues. Germline V gene data show CDR1 as DFQATT and CDR2 as SNEGSKA (reference sequence). Trimming cost V 6 bases and J 9 bases, with 18 bases left between them.

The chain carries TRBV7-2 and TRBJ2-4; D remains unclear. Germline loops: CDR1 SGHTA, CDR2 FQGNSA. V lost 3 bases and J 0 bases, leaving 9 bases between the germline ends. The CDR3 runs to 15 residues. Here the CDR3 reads CASSFDTVAKNIQYF. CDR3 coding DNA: TGTGCCAGCAGCTTCGACACCGTAGCCAAAAACATTCAGTACTTC.

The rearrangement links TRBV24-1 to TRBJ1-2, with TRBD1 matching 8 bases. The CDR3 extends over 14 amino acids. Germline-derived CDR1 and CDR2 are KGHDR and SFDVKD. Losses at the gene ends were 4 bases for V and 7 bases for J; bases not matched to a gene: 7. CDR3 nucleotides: TGTGCCACCAGTGACACGGACAGGGCTAGTGGCTACACCTTC. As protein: CATSDTDRASGYTF.

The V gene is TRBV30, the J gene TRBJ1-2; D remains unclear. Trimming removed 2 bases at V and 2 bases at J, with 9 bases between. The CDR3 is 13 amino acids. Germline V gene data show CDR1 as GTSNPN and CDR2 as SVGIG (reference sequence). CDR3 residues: CAWSYDGNYGYTF. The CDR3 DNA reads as TGTGCCTGGAGTTATGACGGAAACTATGGCTACACCTTC.

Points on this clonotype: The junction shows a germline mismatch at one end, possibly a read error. The chain's CDR3 is CASSLGGDSSF. CDR3 sequence (DNA): TGTGCCAGCAGCTTAGGTGGGGACAGCAGTTTC. The chain recombines TRBV7-8 with TRBJ2-1; 7 positions agree with TRBD1. Per germline, CDR1 SGHVS and CDR2 FQNEAQ. There are 11 residues in the CDR3.

CDR3: CASSGLLGAAYGYTF. The DNA of the CDR3 is TGTGCCAGCAGCGGTCTCCTGGGGGCAGCCTATGGCTACACCTTC. The chain employs TRBV9 and TRBJ1-2; a possible D gene is TRBD1 (6 bases). The CDR3 loop spans 15 amino acids. Trimming cost V 3 bases and J 4 bases, with 16 bases left between them. Germline V gene sequence: CDR1 SGDLS, CDR2 YYNGEE.

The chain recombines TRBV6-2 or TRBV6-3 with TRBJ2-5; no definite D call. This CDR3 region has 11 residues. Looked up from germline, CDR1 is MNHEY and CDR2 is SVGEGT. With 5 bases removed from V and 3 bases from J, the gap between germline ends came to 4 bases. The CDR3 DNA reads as TGTGCCAGCAGTGAGAAAGAGACCCAGTACTTC. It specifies CASSEKETQYF.

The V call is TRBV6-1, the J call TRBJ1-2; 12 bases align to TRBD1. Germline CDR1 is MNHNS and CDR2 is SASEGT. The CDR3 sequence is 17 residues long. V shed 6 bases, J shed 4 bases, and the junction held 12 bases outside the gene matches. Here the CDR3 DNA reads TGTGCCAGCAGAGAAACCGGGACAGGGGGCGCCGGCTATGGCTACACCTTC. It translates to CASRETGTGGAGYGYTF.

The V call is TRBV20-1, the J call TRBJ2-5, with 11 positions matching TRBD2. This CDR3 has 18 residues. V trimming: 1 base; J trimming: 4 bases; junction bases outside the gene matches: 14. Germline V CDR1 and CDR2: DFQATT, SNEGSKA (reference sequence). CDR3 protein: CSARGPPLAGDFGETQYF. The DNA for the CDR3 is TGCAGTGCTAGAGGCCCCCCACTAGCGGGGGATTTCGGAGAGACCCAGTACTTC.

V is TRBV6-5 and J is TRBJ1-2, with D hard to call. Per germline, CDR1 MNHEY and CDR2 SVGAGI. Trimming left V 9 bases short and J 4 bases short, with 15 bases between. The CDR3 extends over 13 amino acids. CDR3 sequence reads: CASYSPDLYGYTF. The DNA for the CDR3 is TGTGCCAGTTACAGCCCCGACCTCTATGGCTACACCTTC.

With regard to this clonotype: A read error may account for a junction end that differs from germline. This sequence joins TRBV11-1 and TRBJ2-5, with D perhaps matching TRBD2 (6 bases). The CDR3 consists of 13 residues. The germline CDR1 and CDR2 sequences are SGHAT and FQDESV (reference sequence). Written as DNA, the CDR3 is TGTGCCAGCACCTTAAGGAGGGGAGAGACCCAGTACTTC. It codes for CASTLRRGETQYF.

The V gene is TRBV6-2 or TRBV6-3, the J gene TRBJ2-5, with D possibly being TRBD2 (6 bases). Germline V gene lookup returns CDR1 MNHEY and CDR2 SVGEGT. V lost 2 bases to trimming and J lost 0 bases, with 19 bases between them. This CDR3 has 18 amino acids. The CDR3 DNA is TGTGCCAGCAGTTACCGGGAGCGCATGAGAGAAGACCAAGAGACCCAGTACTTC. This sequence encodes CASSYRERMREDQETQYF.

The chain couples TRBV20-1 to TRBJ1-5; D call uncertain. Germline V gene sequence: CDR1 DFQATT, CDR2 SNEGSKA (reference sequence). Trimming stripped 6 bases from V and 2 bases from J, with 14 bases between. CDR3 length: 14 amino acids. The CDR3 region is CSAQHRVGNQPQHF. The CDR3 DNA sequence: TGCAGTGCACAGCATAGGGTAGGCAATCAGCCCCAGCATTTT.

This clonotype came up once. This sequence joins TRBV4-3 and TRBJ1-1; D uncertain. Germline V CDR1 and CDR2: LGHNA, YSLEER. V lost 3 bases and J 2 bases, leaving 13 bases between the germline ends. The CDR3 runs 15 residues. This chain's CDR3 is CASSQGVWVNTEAFF. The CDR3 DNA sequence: TGCGCCAGCAGCCAGGGTGTTTGGGTAAACACTGAAGCTTTCTTT.

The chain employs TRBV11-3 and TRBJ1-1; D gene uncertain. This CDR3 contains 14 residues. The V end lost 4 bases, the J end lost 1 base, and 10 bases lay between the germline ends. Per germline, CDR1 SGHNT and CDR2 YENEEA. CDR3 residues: CASSSEVGNTEAFF. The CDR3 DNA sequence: TGTGCCAGCAGCTCCGAGGTGGGGAACACTGAAGCTTTCTTT.

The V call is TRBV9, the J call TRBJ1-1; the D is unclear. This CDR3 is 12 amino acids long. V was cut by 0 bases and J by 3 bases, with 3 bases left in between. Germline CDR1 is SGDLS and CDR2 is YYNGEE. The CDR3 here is CASSVGDTEAFF. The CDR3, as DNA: TGTGCCAGCAGCGTAGGGGACACTGAAGCTTTCTTT.

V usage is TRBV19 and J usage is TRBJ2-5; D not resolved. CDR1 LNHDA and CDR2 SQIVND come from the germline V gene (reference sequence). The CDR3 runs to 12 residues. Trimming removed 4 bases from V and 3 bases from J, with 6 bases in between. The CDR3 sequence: CASSTQEETQYF. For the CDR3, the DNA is TGTGCCAGTAGTACCCAGGAAGAGACCCAGTACTTC.

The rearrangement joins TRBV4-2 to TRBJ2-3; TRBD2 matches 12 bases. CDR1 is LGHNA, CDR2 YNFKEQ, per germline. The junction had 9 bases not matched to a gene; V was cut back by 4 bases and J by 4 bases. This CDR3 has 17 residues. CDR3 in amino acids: CASSRRSSGGAADTQYF. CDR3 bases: TGTGCCAGCAGCCGTAGATCTAGCGGGGGGGCCGCAGATACGCAGTATTTT.

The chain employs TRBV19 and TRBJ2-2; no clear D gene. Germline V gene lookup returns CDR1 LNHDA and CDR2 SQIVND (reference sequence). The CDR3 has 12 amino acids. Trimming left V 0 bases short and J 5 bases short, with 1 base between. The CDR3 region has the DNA TGTGCCAGTAGTATAGAAACCGGGGAGCTGTTTTTT. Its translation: CASSIETGELFF.

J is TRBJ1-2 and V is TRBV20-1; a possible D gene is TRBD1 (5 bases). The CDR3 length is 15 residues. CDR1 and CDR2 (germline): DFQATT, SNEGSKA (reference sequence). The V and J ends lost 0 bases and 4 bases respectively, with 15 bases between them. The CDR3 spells CSARDRGRAVYGYTF. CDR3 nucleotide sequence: TGCAGTGCTAGAGACCGAGGCAGGGCCGTCTATGGCTACACCTTC.